A single sample gave rise to the 8 T cell receptor beta chains below, sequenced in a study of shared clonotypes between healthy human individuals. TCRdb's copy holds only in-frame clones and misses some; the assay was immunoSEQ multiplex PCR. The data contain about 2,500,000 clones, around 90% of them singletons. The sample comprised naive CD4+ T cells sorted from blood. Subset of the sample: CD45RA+ positively selected. Receptors originate from a man aged 18 to 30 in good health.

The chain carries TRBV2 and TRBJ2-2; 10 bases are shared with TRBD1. Germline CDR1 reads SNHLY; CDR2 reads FYNNEI. The CDR3 is 14 amino acids. The V gene end was trimmed by 6 bases and the J gene end by 5 bases; junction bases not matched to a gene: 3. This CDR3 reads CASRTGGKTGELFF. The DNA of the CDR3 is TGTGCCAGCAGGACAGGGGGCAAAACCGGGGAGCTGTTTTTT.

V and J are TRBV6-6 and TRBJ2-7; 10 bases fit TRBD1. The CDR3 is made up of 16 amino acids. J lost 2 bases, V lost 0 bases, and 4 bases had no gene match. Germline-derived CDR1 and CDR2 are MNHNY and SVGAGI (reference sequence). CDR3 nucleotides: TGTGCCAGCAGTTACTCGGGACAGGGGTACCCCTACGAGCAGTACTTC. It codes for CASSYSGQGYPYEQYF.

This chain joins TRBV6-5 and TRBJ2-7; D ambiguous. Germline values: CDR1 MNHEY, CDR2 SVGAGI. V gave up 0 bases and J gave up 0 bases, with 6 bases separating them. CDR3 length: 14 amino acids. The CDR3 reads CASSYSTHSYEQYF. The CDR3 nucleotides are TGTGCCAGCAGTTACTCGACCCACTCCTACGAGCAGTACTTC.

V usage is TRBV30 and J usage is TRBJ1-1; unclear D gene. The V gene lost 8 bases and the J gene lost 1 base, with 11 bases spanning the gap. CDR1 is GTSNPN, CDR2 SVGIG, per germline (reference sequence). CDR3 length equals 12 residues. DNA for the CDR3: TGTGCCGGTGATAGGTCGAACACTGAAGCTTTCTTT. Its protein product is CAGDRSNTEAFF.

This clone has only a few counts. V is TRBV27 and J is TRBJ2-1; 13 bases align to TRBD2. The V gene's germline CDR1 is MNHEY and CDR2 SMNVEV (reference sequence). The J segment lost 4 bases and the V segment lost 6 bases, leaving 0 bases of the junction unmatched. CDR3 length equals 14 residues. The CDR3 DNA reads as TGTGCCAGCAGGGGACTAGCGGGGTACAATGAGCAGTTCTTC. It is translated as CASRGLAGYNEQFF.

V usage is TRBV5-1 and J usage is TRBJ2-3; 7 nucleotides align to TRBD1. This CDR3 region has 14 residues. Germline loops: CDR1 SGHRS, CDR2 YFSETQ. The ends lost 4 bases at V and 3 bases at J; junction bases unmatched: 5. The CDR3 DNA reads TGCGCCAGCAGCCCGACAGGGATGACAGATACGCAGTATTTT. This gives the protein CASSPTGMTDTQYF.

V gene TRBV5-1 combines with J gene TRBJ2-1, with 7 bases matching TRBD1. Germline assignment: CDR1 SGHRS and CDR2 YFSETQ. The CDR3 contains 14 residues. The junction had 9 bases not matched to a gene; V was cut back by 7 bases and J by 5 bases. CDR3 sequence: CASGPRGLNNEQFF. DNA of the CDR3: TGCGCCAGCGGACCCAGGGGGTTGAACAATGAGCAGTTCTTC.

This chain links TRBV6-6 with TRBJ2-1; D is possibly TRBD1 (6 bases). V lost 3 bases to trimming and J lost 3 bases, with 15 bases between them. The CDR3 contains 16 residues. Germline V gives CDR1 MNHNY, CDR2 SVGAGI (reference sequence). The CDR3 region is CASSYDQGMGYNEQFF. CDR3 bases: TGTGCCAGCAGTTATGATCAGGGGATGGGCTACAATGAGCAGTTCTTC.